What follows are 24 T cell receptor beta chains derived from one specimen sequenced in a study of T-cell reconstitution after alpha-beta-depleted transplantation in children. Unique molecular identifiers tagged the TCRbeta library. TCRdb ran MiXCR on the PCR reads and lists one entry per CDR3 protein. This sample carries some 600,000 distinct CDR3 sequences, 10% to 15% of them seen once, and the ten largest clones take 2% to 2.5%. Sequencing used PBMCs, mostly from graft donor cells, obtained 360 days after TCRalphabeta/CD19-depleted stem cell transplant. The source is a male patient under 18 who had a stem cell transplant for acute myeloid leukemia, so the T cells may come from the graft donor.

This clonotype was picked up a small number of times. This chain connects TRBV12-3 or TRBV12-4 to TRBJ1-2; 7 nucleotides match TRBD1. The CDR3 totals 13 residues. The V and J ends lost 6 bases and 4 bases, in that order; junction bases with no gene match: 5. The CDR3 DNA follows: TGTGCCAGCAGGCGACAGGGCCGCTATGGCTACACCTTC. Translating gives CASRRQGRYGYTF.

This clonotype was detected many times. The chain has TRBV28 and TRBJ2-3; no clear D gene. CDR3 length: 16 residues. Germline-derived CDR1 and CDR2 are MDHEN and SYDVKM. V lost 1 base to trimming and J lost 2 bases, with 13 bases between them. The CDR3 DNA follows: TGTGCCAGCAGTTTATTTCTGGGTATTGTCACAGATACGCAGTATTTT. Its translation is CASSLFLGIVTDTQYF.

In nucleotides, the CDR3 is TGTGCCAGCAGCTTAGGGCGTAGGCTAGCGGAAGAGACCCAGTACTTC. Amino acids: CASSLGRRLAEETQYF. The chain is built from TRBV7-2 and TRBJ2-5, with TRBD2 matching 7 bases. CDR1 is SGHTA, CDR2 FQGNSA, per germline. V was pared by 1 base and J by 3 bases, with 8 bases of the junction left unmatched. The length of the CDR3 is 16 residues. Based on the CDR3 plus reference TRBV7-2 and TRBJ2-5, the full variable domain is GAGVSQSPSNKVTEKGKDVELRCDPISGHTALYWYRQSLGQGLEFLIYFQGNSAPDKSGLPSDRFSAERTGGSVSTLTIQRTQQEDSAVYLCASSLGRRLAEETQYFGPGTRLLVL.

In its sample, this clonotype was seen a few times. The chain combines TRBV6-2 or TRBV6-3 with TRBJ2-1, with TRBD2 matching over 7 bases. V gave up 5 bases and J gave up 1 base; unmatched junction bases: 11. CDR1 is MNHEY and CDR2 is SVGEGT in the germline V gene. CDR3 size: 17 residues. The DNA for the CDR3 is TGTGCCAGCAGTCCCGCGGGAGAGAGGAGGTCCTACAATGAGCAGTTCTTC. As protein: CASSPAGERRSYNEQFF.

This clonotype has a handful of counts. The rearrangement links TRBV5-1 to TRBJ2-7; 10 positions match TRBD1. CDR3 size: 15 residues. V shed 0 bases, J shed 2 bases, and the junction held 2 bases outside the gene matches. Germline V lookup: CDR1 SGHRS, CDR2 YFSETQ. The CDR3 spells CASSLEGQGPYEQYF. Written as DNA, the CDR3 is TGCGCCAGCAGCTTGGAGGGACAGGGGCCCTACGAGCAGTACTTC.

The chain uses TRBV28 and TRBJ1-5; 11 bases align to TRBD1. J was trimmed by 5 bases and V by 3 bases; bases with no gene match: 6. CDR1 is MDHEN and CDR2 is SYDVKM in the germline V gene. The CDR3 is 16 amino acids. The CDR3 reads CASSFWGGQGDQPQHF. In DNA form, the CDR3 reads TGTGCCAGCAGTTTCTGGGGGGGACAGGGGGATCAGCCCCAGCATTTT.

This clonotype was observed a handful of times. The CDR3 DNA reads TGTGCCACCTCTCCCTCCTCAATCCACGAGCAGTACTTC. Its translation: CATSPSSIHEQYF. The chain couples TRBV28 to TRBJ2-7; D ambiguous. Germline values: CDR1 MDHEN, CDR2 SYDVKM. The CDR3 is made up of 13 amino acids. Trimming took off 10 bases at V and 5 bases at J, with 18 bases between the two ends. Full variable domain (remainder filled in from reference TRBV28 and TRBJ2-7): DVKVTQSSRYLVKRTGEKVFLECVQDMDHENMFWYRQDPGLGLRLIYFSYDVKMKEKGDIPEGYSVSREKKERFSLILESASTNQTSMYLCATSPSSIHEQYFGPGTRLTVT.

This clonotype was observed many times. The rearrangement links TRBV6-1 to TRBJ2-1, with 10 bases identical to TRBD2. With V trimmed by 4 bases and J by 3 bases, 6 bases remained unmatched. CDR1 is MNHNS and CDR2 is SASEGT in the germline V gene. This CDR3 comprises 16 residues. CDR3: CASSGAASGSYNEQFF. The DNA for the CDR3 is TGTGCCAGCAGTGGGGCGGCTAGCGGGAGCTACAATGAGCAGTTCTTC.

The chain has TRBV20-1 and TRBJ2-4; D is possibly TRBD1 (6 bases). This CDR3 comprises 13 residues. V was pared by 6 bases and J by 0 bases, with 9 bases between. Germline values: CDR1 DFQATT, CDR2 SNEGSKA (reference sequence). The CDR3 spells CSAQDRAKNIQYF. CDR3 bases: TGCAGTGCCCAGGACAGAGCCAAAAACATTCAGTACTTC.

The gene calls are TRBV20-1 and TRBJ2-2; tentatively, D is TRBD2 (6 bases). Germline V gene data show CDR1 as DFQATT and CDR2 as SNEGSKA (reference sequence). The CDR3 has 15 amino acids. V shed 2 bases and J shed 5 bases, with 15 bases lying between them. The CDR3 protein is CSARRLKGLTGELFF. The CDR3 bases are TGCAGTGCTAGACGGCTCAAGGGACTTACCGGGGAGCTGTTTTTT.

This clonotype was seen only a few times. The chain couples TRBV14 to TRBJ1-2, with D unclear. The CDR3 contains 13 residues. The germline V gene encodes CDR1 SGHDN and CDR2 FVKESK. The germline V and J ends were trimmed by 1 base and 4 bases, with 7 bases remaining between them. Written as DNA, the CDR3 is TGTGCCAGCAGCCAAGTCCGCGGCTATGGCTACACCTTC. It translates to CASSQVRGYGYTF.

V usage is TRBV29-1 and J usage is TRBJ2-5, with D perhaps matching TRBD2 (6 bases). V lost 1 base, J lost 2 bases, and 11 bases lay in between. CDR1 is SQVTM and CDR2 is ANQGSEA in the germline V gene. This CDR3 has 14 amino acids. CDR3 residues: CSVEVRESQETQYF. CDR3 sequence (DNA): TGCAGCGTTGAAGTACGGGAGTCGCAAGAGACCCAGTACTTC.

CDR3 DNA: TGTGCCACCAGCAGAGTAGCGGGACCACGGGATGAGCAGTTCTTC. It codes for CATSRVAGPRDEQFF. The V gene is TRBV15, the J gene TRBJ2-1; 8 bases line up with TRBD2. This CDR3 has 15 amino acids. Germline V gene lookup returns CDR1 LNHNV and CDR2 YYDKDF (reference sequence). The junction had 7 bases not matched to a gene; V was cut back by 1 base and J by 8 bases. The whole variable domain, remainder taken from reference TRBV15 and TRBJ2-1, is DAMVIQNPRYQVTQFGKPVTLSCSQTLNHNVMYWYQQKSSQAPKLLFHYYDKDFNNEADTPDNFQSRRPNTSFCFLDIRSPGLGDTAMYLCATSRVAGPRDEQFFGPGTRLTVL.

The chain is built from TRBV20-1 and TRBJ2-4; TRBD1 agrees at 7 bases. Trimming removed 6 bases from V and 0 bases from J; junction bases left unmatched: 8. Germline assignment: CDR1 DFQATT and CDR2 SNEGSKA (reference sequence). There are 15 residues in the CDR3. CDR3 in DNA: TGCAGTGCAGACACAGGGGCCCTAGCCAAAAACATTCAGTACTTC. This translates into CSADTGALAKNIQYF.

This clonotype was counted only a few times. J is TRBJ1-1 and V is TRBV7-6, with D unresolved. Trimming pared 0 bases from V and 4 bases from J, leaving 9 bases between. CDR1 is SGHVS and CDR2 is FNYEAQ in the germline V gene. The CDR3 is 14 residues long. CDR3 DNA sequence: TGTGCCAGCAGCTTAGCAAAGGGTCCCACTGAAGCTTTCTTT. Residues: CASSLAKGPTEAFF. Full variable domain (remainder filled in from reference TRBV7-6 and TRBJ1-1): GAGVSQSPRYKVTKRGQDVALRCDPISGHVSLYWYRQALGQGPEFLTYFNYEAQQDKSGLPNDRFSAERPEGSISTLTIQRTEQRDSAMYRCASSLAKGPTEAFFGQGTRLTVV.

This clonotype was seen many times. The chain uses TRBV7-9 and TRBJ2-3, with 12 bases matching TRBD2. The length of the CDR3 is 17 residues. Germline V CDR1 and CDR2: SEHNR, FQNEAQ (reference sequence). With V trimmed by 5 bases and J by 0 bases, 6 bases remained unmatched. In DNA, the CDR3 is TGTGCCAGCAGCGCCGGACTAGCGGGGCCTAGCACAGATACGCAGTATTTT. Protein product: CASSAGLAGPSTDTQYF.

This clonotype was detected many times. This sequence joins TRBV20-1 and TRBJ1-1; D unclear. Germline CDR1 and CDR2: DFQATT and SNEGSKA (reference sequence). V was shortened by 7 bases and J by 1 base, with 13 bases between the two germline ends. This CDR3 has 13 amino acids. For the CDR3, the DNA is TGCAGTGAGGATGGAACATCGAACACTGAAGCTTTCTTT. Translation gives CSEDGTSNTEAFF.

The V and J genes are TRBV6-1 and TRBJ2-5, with D perhaps given as TRBD1 or TRBD2 (7 bases each). Germline CDR1 is MNHNS and CDR2 is SASEGT. The CDR3 has 13 amino acids. Between the trimmed V and J ends, which lost 8 bases and 5 bases, there was a span of 15 bases. As DNA, the CDR3 is TGTGCCAGCGGGGGGGACAGATGGGAGACCCAGTACTTC. It translates to CASGGDRWETQYF.

This clonotype was observed many times. The chain uses TRBV28 and TRBJ2-7; 8 bases are shared with TRBD2. The CDR3 is 16 residues long. Germline lookup yields CDR1 MDHEN and CDR2 SYDVKM. V was pared by 1 base and J by 2 bases, with 7 bases of the junction left unmatched. The CDR3 region has the DNA TGTGCCAGCAGTTTATCCCCGGCGGGAGGAACCTACGAGCAGTACTTC. Its translation is CASSLSPAGGTYEQYF.

V and J are TRBV7-8 and TRBJ2-7, with 7 bases lining up with TRBD1. V lost 4 bases, J lost 2 bases, and 8 bases stayed unmatched. Germline CDR1 SGHVS, CDR2 FQNEAQ. This CDR3 spans 15 amino acids. CDR3: CASSSILTGTYEQYF. DNA of the CDR3: TGTGCCAGCAGCTCGATCCTGACAGGGACCTACGAGCAGTACTTC.

In its sample, this clonotype was seen a few times. The chain recombines TRBV12-3 or TRBV12-4 with TRBJ2-4; 8 nucleotides align to TRBD1. The CDR3 has 12 residues. V shed 6 bases, J shed 8 bases, and the junction held 3 bases outside the gene matches. CDR3 nucleotides: TGTGCCAGCAGCTGGGGACAGGACATTCAGTACTTC. Its protein product is CASSWGQDIQYF.

The chain joins TRBV12-3 or TRBV12-4 to TRBJ1-2; maybe TRBD1 (5 bases). The CDR3 has 12 amino acids. The ends were cut back, 1 base at V and 7 bases at J, with 7 bases in the middle. The CDR3: CASSLVGVGYTF. DNA of the CDR3: TGTGCCAGCAGTTTAGTAGGGGTTGGCTACACCTTC.

This clonotype was observed many times. The CDR3 reads CASSQTGWETQYF. CDR3 DNA sequence: TGCGCCAGCAGCCAAACCGGTTGGGAGACCCAGTACTTC. V gene TRBV4-3 combines with J gene TRBJ2-5; D remains ambiguous. This CDR3 contains 13 residues. Germline values: CDR1 LGHNA, CDR2 YSLEER. V was trimmed by 2 bases and J by 5 bases, leaving 9 bases between them.

The sample holds many counts of this clonotype. The rearrangement uses TRBV5-1 and TRBJ2-7; D possibly uses TRBD1 or TRBD2 (5 bases each). This CDR3 is 14 amino acids long. V lost 0 bases, J lost 1 base, and 8 bases lay in between. Germline V gives CDR1 SGHRS, CDR2 YFSETQ. The CDR3 region is CASSLVGGSYEQYF. In DNA form, the CDR3 reads TGCGCCAGCAGCTTGGTTGGGGGTTCCTACGAGCAGTACTTC.